This T cell receptor (beta chain) originates from a study of T-cell memory formation after mild COVID-19. Looked up from germline, CDR1 is SGHRS and CDR2 is YFSETQ. This CDR3 is 17 amino acids long. Trimming removed 0 bases from V and 5 bases from J; junction bases left unmatched: 9. TCRdb re-analysed the 5' RACE reads in MiXCR, keeping a single row per CDR3 protein. The sample has about 260,000 distinct CDR3 sequences; around 8% are singletons. This sequence was found in a young man who had mild COVID-19 (a few samples of this study predate the infection). Cell type and time point are not known. The chain combines TRBV5-1 with TRBJ2-1, with 9 bases identical to TRBD2. Sequencing input: PBMCs or a T cell subset sorted from them (not recorded which). CDR3 loop: CASSLGPAGGLNNEQFF. Written as DNA, the CDR3 is TGCGCCAGCAGCTTGGGTCCAGCGGGGGGTCTAAACAATGAGCAGTTCTTC.